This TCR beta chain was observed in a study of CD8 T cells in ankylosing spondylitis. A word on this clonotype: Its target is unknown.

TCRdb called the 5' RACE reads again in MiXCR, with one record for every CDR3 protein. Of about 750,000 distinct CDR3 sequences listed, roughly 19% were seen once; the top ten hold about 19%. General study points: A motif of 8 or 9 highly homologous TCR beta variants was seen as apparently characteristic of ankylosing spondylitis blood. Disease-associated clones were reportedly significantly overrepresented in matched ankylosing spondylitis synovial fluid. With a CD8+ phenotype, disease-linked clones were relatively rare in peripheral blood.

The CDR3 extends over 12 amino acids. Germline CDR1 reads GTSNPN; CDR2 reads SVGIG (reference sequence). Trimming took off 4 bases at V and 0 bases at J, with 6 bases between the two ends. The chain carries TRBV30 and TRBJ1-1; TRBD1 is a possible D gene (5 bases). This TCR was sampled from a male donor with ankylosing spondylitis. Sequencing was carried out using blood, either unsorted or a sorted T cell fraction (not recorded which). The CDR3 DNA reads TGTGCCTGGAACAGGCTGAACACTGAAGCTTTCTTT. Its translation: CAWNRLNTEAFF.